Listed below are T cell receptor beta chains from one sample, sequenced in a study of T-cell memory formation after mild COVID-19. TCRdb reprocessed the 5' RACE reads via MiXCR and lists one record per CDR3 protein. The table lists under 450,000 distinct CDR3 sequences, 20% to 30% of them singletons, with about an eighth in the top ten. Source material: PBMCs or a T cell subset sorted from them (not recorded which). All receptors come from an adult woman who had mild COVID-19 (a few samples of this study predate the infection). Cell type and time point are not known. Each CDR3 is given without its conserved first and last residue.

>12|TRBV7-7
ASSFGTGYYEQY
>13|TRBV20-1
SASRKTSGSNEQF
>13|TRBV12-3/TRBV12-4
ASSQRGLTNYGYT
>13|TRBV4-3
ASSQEEGLNTEAF
>9|TRBV12-3/TRBV12-4
ASRMNTEAF
>13|TRBV4-1
ASSPSWTGNTEAF
>12|TRBV7-8
ASSPSGGYYGYT
>16|TRBV20-1
SARGGLAGGPGTGELF
>13|TRBV6-1
ASSAYRDSPYEQY
>11|TRBV5-5
AILYWENQPQH
>10|TRBV7-9
ASSVTSSEQY
>16|TRBV9
ASSVAQSGTGGDETQY
>14|TRBV7-2
ASSLSRDLYYNEQF
>15|TRBV5-4
ASRFDPLRAAYNEQF
>12|TRBV7-9
ASSLALTGYGYT
>10|TRBV12-3/TRBV12-4
ASSLTQGELF
>14|TRBV5-5
ASSLAPTETFYGYT
>18|TRBV7-2
ASSLIAGLAGGPSYNEQF
>15|TRBV7-2
ASSPRAFETAQETQY
>13|TRBV20-1
SARVLASEYNEQF
>10|TRBV29-1
SVPLGFRGYT
>12|TRBV6-2/TRBV6-3
ASGATPSSYEQY
>12|TRBV5-1
ASSPGRIQETQY
>12|TRBV11-1
ASSSGTGTPEQY
>14|TRBV7-8
ASSLGGGQGRNEQF
>13|TRBV7-3
ASSPTDRGNYGYT
>12|TRBV5-1
ASGNRDSQETQY
>11|TRBV11-2
ASSLGPPREQY
>12|TRBV12-1
ASSFWQGAYEQY
>16|TRBV13
ASSVGDRGALPQETQY
>12|TRBV5-6
ASSLLGDETEAF
>11|TRBV6-5
ASRTGSGNEQF
>12|TRBV7-2
ASSLAGFGTEAF
>11|TRBV7-6
ASSGGITYEQY
>14|TRBV7-9
ASSDRGFSYQETQY
>12|TRBV18
ASFGTGGSYEQY
>11|TRBV6-5
ASSRTGPNIQY
>14|TRBV7-9
ASSQVGGQGGQPQH
>12|TRBV12-3/TRBV12-4
ASSFGGGGSEQY
>9|TRBV7-2
ASSLGTPLH
>13|TRBV21-1
ASSKFGSTNEKLF
>13|TRBV6-5
ASSYSAGTGNTIY
>14|TRBV30
AWGHIMWGSGTEAF
>12|TRBV20-1
SARVDYSNQPQH
>10|TRBV10-3
ATRPSGYEQY
>13|TRBV18
ASSPPHTPYNEQF
>13|TRBV20-1
SATPRGPLTDTQY
>15|TRBV7-2
ASSRGAPGGDSYEQY
>19|TRBV4-1
ASSHIGLAGGNPSSYNEQF
>13|TRBV9
ASSVLAGKYNEQF
>12|TRBV5-1
ASSLRTVTTEAF
>12|TRBV12-3/TRBV12-4
ASSLAGLLDTQY
>13|TRBV5-5
ASSRTQSSYNEQF